Presented here are 4 T cell receptor beta chains from one specimen sequenced in a study of cytomegalovirus exposure and HLA in healthy donors. Researchers ran the PCR with 60 Vbeta and 13 Jbeta primers. Here immunoSEQ multiplex PCR was the method, and the copy in TCRdb shows in-frame clones only, minus some. This table has some 180,000 clones, around 80% appearing once. Sequencing was done on a sample of PBMCs. These receptors came from a man aged 18 to 29 in good health and CMV-seronegative.

This rearrangement joins TRBV18 to TRBJ2-3; 10 positions agree with TRBD2. The germline V gene has CDR1 KGHSH and CDR2 LQKENI. V was pared by 0 bases and J by 3 bases, with 6 bases of the junction left unmatched. This CDR3 contains 17 residues. The CDR3 reads CASSPPSSGRRTDTQYF. CDR3 coding DNA: TGTGCCAGCTCACCACCCTCTAGCGGGAGAAGGACAGATACGCAGTATTTT.

This rearrangement joins TRBV7-9 to TRBJ1-5; 8 nucleotides align to TRBD1. The ends lost 5 bases at V and 4 bases at J; junction bases unmatched: 10. This CDR3 spans 16 amino acids. Germline values: CDR1 SEHNR, CDR2 FQNEAQ (reference sequence). The CDR3 DNA reads TGTGCCAGCAGCCGTAAACAGGGGGACTTTAATCAGCCCCAGCATTTT. It codes for CASSRKQGDFNQPQHF.

The rearrangement links TRBV7-2 to TRBJ1-2, with D perhaps TRBD1 (5 bases). V was pared by 11 bases and J by 8 bases, with 18 bases between. Per the germline V gene, CDR1 is SGHTA and CDR2 is FQGNSA. This CDR3 spans 12 amino acids. The CDR3 region has the DNA TGTGCCGACACAAAGGTGGGGCCGGGCTACACCTTC. Residues: CADTKVGPGYTF.

The V and J genes are TRBV25-1 and TRBJ2-2, with TRBD1 matching 7 bases. The CDR3 totals 14 residues. The trim removed 5 bases at V and 5 bases at J, leaving 5 bases unmatched. Germline values: CDR1 MGHDK, CDR2 SYGVNS. CDR3 DNA sequence: TGTGCCAGCAGTCGGGACAGAGATACCGGGGAGCTGTTTTTT. Amino acids: CASSRDRDTGELFF.